The source of this TCR beta chain is a study of T-cell memory formation after mild COVID-19. Overall study: The two donors had largely donor-specific TCR clusters.

Trimming cost V 5 bases and J 9 bases, with 14 bases left between them. Germline CDR1 and CDR2: SEHNR and FQNEAQ (reference sequence). The CDR3 has 14 residues. TCRdb passed the 5' RACE reads through MiXCR, listing each CDR3 protein once. This table holds hundreds of thousands of distinct CDR3 sequences, 15% to 20% found once. Notes on the study in general: SARS-CoV-2 specificity was not confirmed for second-wave clones peaking on day 37. Clones contracting across day 15 to 85 had a balanced CD4/CD8 profile; later expanding clones leaned CD4+.

This clonotype was counted between two and nine times. What it binds is unknown. The rearrangement joins TRBV7-9 to TRBJ1-6, with no clear D. Sequenced material: PBMCs or a T cell subset sorted from them (not recorded which). The sequence was obtained from an adult woman who had mild COVID-19 (a few samples of this study predate the infection). Cell type and time point are not known. For the CDR3, the DNA is TGTGCCAGCAGCCCAAATGGATTAGGTTCACCCCTCCACTTT. Its translation: CASSPNGLGSPLHF. Based on the CDR3 plus reference TRBV7-9 and TRBJ1-6, the full variable domain is DTGVSQNPRHKITKRGQNVTFRCDPISEHNRLYWYRQTLGQGPEFLTYFQNEAQLEKSRLLSDRFSAERPKGSFSTLEIQRTEQGDSAMYLCASSPNGLGSPLHFGNGTRLTVT.